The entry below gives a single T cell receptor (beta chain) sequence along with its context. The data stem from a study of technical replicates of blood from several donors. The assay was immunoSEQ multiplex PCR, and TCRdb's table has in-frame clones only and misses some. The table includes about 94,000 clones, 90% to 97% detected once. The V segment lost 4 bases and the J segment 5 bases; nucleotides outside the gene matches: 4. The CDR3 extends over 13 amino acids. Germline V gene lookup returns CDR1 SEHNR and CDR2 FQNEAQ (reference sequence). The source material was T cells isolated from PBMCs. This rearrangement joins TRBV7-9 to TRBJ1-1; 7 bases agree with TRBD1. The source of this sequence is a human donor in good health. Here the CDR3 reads CASSSTGSTEAFF. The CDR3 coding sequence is TGTGCCAGCAGCTCGACAGGGTCAACTGAAGCTTTCTTT.